The sequence of this TCR beta chain was determined in a study of patients and donors after allogeneic stem cell transplantation. V lost 7 bases and J 4 bases, leaving 13 bases between the germline ends. The CDR3 covers 12 residues. Germline values: CDR1 SQVTM, CDR2 ANQGSEA. One entry per CDR3 protein results from TCRdb running MiXCR on the RT-PCR reads. Here the sample spans around 150,000 distinct CDR3 sequences, about 30% being singletons. The receptor comes from a human donor who was either an allogeneic HSCT recipient or a stem cell or donor lymphocyte infusion donor (not recorded which). It is not recorded whose cells these are; they may come from a transplant donor. Sequenced input: blood, either unsorted or a sorted T cell fraction (not recorded which). The chain is built from TRBV29-1 and TRBJ1-1; D is perhaps TRBD1 (5 bases). As DNA, the CDR3 is TGCAGCGCCGACAGCCCTTTCACTGAAGCTTTCTTT. Translated, it gives CSADSPFTEAFF.